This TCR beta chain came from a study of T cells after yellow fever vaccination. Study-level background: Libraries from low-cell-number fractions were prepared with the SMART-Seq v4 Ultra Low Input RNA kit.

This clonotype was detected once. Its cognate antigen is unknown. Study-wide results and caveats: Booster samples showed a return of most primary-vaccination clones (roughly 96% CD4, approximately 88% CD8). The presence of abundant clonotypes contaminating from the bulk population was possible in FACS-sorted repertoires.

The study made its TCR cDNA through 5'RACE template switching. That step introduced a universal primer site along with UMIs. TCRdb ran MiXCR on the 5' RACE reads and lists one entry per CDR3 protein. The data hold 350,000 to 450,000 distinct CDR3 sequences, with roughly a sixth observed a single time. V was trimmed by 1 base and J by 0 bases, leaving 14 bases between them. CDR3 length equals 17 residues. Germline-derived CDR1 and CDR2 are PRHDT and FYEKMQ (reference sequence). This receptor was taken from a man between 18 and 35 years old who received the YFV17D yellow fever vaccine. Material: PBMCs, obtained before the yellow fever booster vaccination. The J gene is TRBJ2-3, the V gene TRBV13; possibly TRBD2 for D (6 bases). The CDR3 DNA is TGTGCCAGCAGCTTAGTAAGGGGACTCTCTAGCACAGATACGCAGTATTTT. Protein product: CASSLVRGLSSTDTQYF.